The 26 T cell receptor beta chains presented below share a single source sample, sequenced in a study of blood T cells in healthy people across ages. A J-beta primer mix and a sample-barcoded 5' primer were used in a second PCR of about 7 to 12 cycles. TCRdb redid the calling of the 5' RACE reads with MiXCR, one entry per CDR3 protein. The sample consists of approximately 940,000 distinct CDR3 sequences, roughly 52% of them appearing once. Source material: blood. These receptors all come from a man younger than 40 in good health.

The chain is built from TRBV28 and TRBJ2-7, with D perhaps TRBD1 (6 bases). V gave up 5 bases and J gave up 5 bases, with 10 bases separating them. Germline values: CDR1 MDHEN, CDR2 SYDVKM. The CDR3 spans 12 residues. The CDR3 here is CASSPWTDEQYF. The CDR3 DNA sequence: TGTGCCAGCAGTCCTTGGACAGACGAGCAGTACTTC.

The chain recombines TRBV2 with TRBJ1-5; TRBD1 matches 10 bases. The CDR3 length is 15 residues. Germline values: CDR1 SNHLY, CDR2 FYNNEI. V lost 6 bases, J lost 4 bases, and 6 bases stayed unmatched. The CDR3 DNA sequence: TGTGCCAGCAGGCAAGGACAGGGGGAAAATCAGCCCCAGCATTTT. It encodes CASRQGQGENQPQHF.

The rearrangement joins TRBV20-1 to TRBJ2-5; TRBD1 is a possible D gene (5 bases). The CDR3 is 13 residues long. V was shortened by 6 bases and J by 5 bases, with 16 bases between the two germline ends. In germline, CDR1 is DFQATT, CDR2 SNEGSKA (reference sequence). The CDR3 region is CSARRAGMETQYF. CDR3 nucleotide sequence: TGCAGTGCCCGCCGGGCAGGGATGGAGACCCAGTACTTC.

The rearrangement joins TRBV7-9 to TRBJ1-1; TRBD1 agrees at 7 bases. The CDR3 totals 14 residues. The germline CDR1 and CDR2 sequences are SEHNR and FQNEAQ (reference sequence). V trimming: 6 bases; J trimming: 2 bases; junction bases outside the gene matches: 6. In nucleotides, the CDR3 is TGTGCCAGCAGTTCCGACAGGGATAACACTGAAGCTTTCTTT. Protein sequence: CASSSDRDNTEAFF. Full variable domain (remainder filled in from reference TRBV7-9 and TRBJ1-1): DTGVSQNPRHKITKRGQNVTFRCDPISEHNRLYWYRQTLGQGPEFLTYFQNEAQLEKSRLLSDRFSAERPKGSFSTLEIQRTEQGDSAMYLCASSSDRDNTEAFFGQGTRLTVV.

The V gene is TRBV7-2, the J gene TRBJ2-7; the D call may be TRBD1 or TRBD2 (5 bases each). This CDR3 is 14 amino acids long. Germline assignment: CDR1 SGHTA and CDR2 FQGNSA. V was trimmed by 4 bases and J by 7 bases, leaving 17 bases between them. CDR3 DNA: TGTGCCAGCAGCTACGGGACGGGGTTCGATGAGCAGTACTTC. Encoded protein: CASSYGTGFDEQYF.

In this sample, this clonotype turned up a few times. The V gene is TRBV27, the J gene TRBJ2-7, with 11 bases that match TRBD2. J was trimmed by 1 base and V by 1 base; bases with no gene match: 6. The CDR3 runs 17 residues. Germline V gene lookup returns CDR1 MNHEY and CDR2 SMNVEV (reference sequence). CDR3 nucleotides: TGTGCCAGCAGTTTATGGAGGACTAGCGGGCATTCCTACGAGCAGTACTTC. Translated, it gives CASSLWRTSGHSYEQYF.

This rearrangement joins TRBV29-1 to TRBJ2-7; D is tentatively TRBD1 or TRBD2 (5 bases each). The CDR3 runs 12 residues. In germline, CDR1 is SQVTM, CDR2 ANQGSEA. V shed 3 bases and J shed 6 bases, with 12 bases lying between them. The CDR3 nucleotides read TGCAGCGTTGATTTGTCAGGGAGCGAGCAGTACTTC. Amino acid sequence: CSVDLSGSEQYF.

The CDR3 reads CASTPRTGGENTEAFF. DNA for the CDR3: TGTGCCAGCACCCCTCGGACAGGGGGCGAGAACACTGAAGCTTTCTTT. This rearrangement joins TRBV2 to TRBJ1-1, with TRBD1 identical over 11 bases. The V segment lost 7 bases and the J segment 1 base; nucleotides outside the gene matches: 8. The CDR3 runs to 16 residues. Germline assignment: CDR1 SNHLY and CDR2 FYNNEI.

The chain is built from TRBV4-1 and TRBJ2-3, with D perhaps TRBD2 (5 bases). The CDR3 spans 16 residues. Germline assignment: CDR1 MGHRA and CDR2 YSYEKL. V was pared by 4 bases and J by 1 base, with 15 bases between. The CDR3 DNA reads TGCGCCAGCAGCCCTGTTGGAGGTCAGGGCACAGATACGCAGTATTTT. Its protein product is CASSPVGGQGTDTQYF.

The V and J genes are TRBV27 and TRBJ1-2, with D unclear. Germline V gene lookup returns CDR1 MNHEY and CDR2 SMNVEV (reference sequence). V dropped 0 bases and J dropped 6 bases, with 8 bases sitting between them. CDR3 length equals 13 residues. The CDR3 reads CASSLSSGNGYTF. The CDR3 DNA sequence: TGTGCCAGCAGTTTATCGTCCGGGAATGGCTACACCTTC.

The chain employs TRBV7-2 and TRBJ2-2; 7 bases align to TRBD1. CDR3 length: 13 residues. After removal of 6 bases from V and 6 bases from J, the junction contained 4 bases not matched to a gene. CDR1 SGHTA and CDR2 FQGNSA come from the germline V gene. CDR3 in DNA: TGTGCCAGCAGGAACAGGGGCGCCGGGGAGCTGTTTTTT. It encodes CASRNRGAGELFF.

J is TRBJ1-2 and V is TRBV5-1, with a tentative D call TRBD1 (5 bases). Per germline, CDR1 SGHRS and CDR2 YFSETQ. V lost 5 bases and J lost 5, with 16 bases in between. There are 14 residues in the CDR3. CDR3 sequence: CASRSQGRIYGYTF. CDR3 nucleotides: TGCGCCAGCAGGTCGCAGGGCCGTATATATGGCTACACCTTC.

This rearrangement joins TRBV20-1 to TRBJ2-6; D unresolved. Germline V gene data show CDR1 as DFQATT and CDR2 as SNEGSKA (reference sequence). The germline V and J ends were trimmed by 6 bases and 0 bases, with 9 bases remaining between them. This CDR3 contains 14 residues. The CDR3 sequence: CSANQYSGANVLTF. The CDR3 nucleotides are TGCAGTGCCAACCAGTACTCTGGGGCCAACGTCCTGACTTTC.

This clonotype was seen only a few times. The gene calls are TRBV7-9 and TRBJ1-2, with D possibly being TRBD1 (6 bases). The germline V gene has CDR1 SEHNR and CDR2 FQNEAQ (reference sequence). V was pared by 5 bases and J by 4 bases, with 23 bases between. There are 17 residues in the CDR3. The CDR3 region has the DNA TGTGCCAGCAGCCAATTACAGGGCCTTAGCCATTCCTATGGCTACACCTTC. Translating it yields CASSQLQGLSHSYGYTF.

The genes are TRBV12-3 or TRBV12-4 and TRBJ2-7, with no clear D. Deletions cut 3 bases from V and 10 bases from J, with 13 bases between. The CDR3 runs to 12 residues. This CDR3 reads CASSFQSETQYV. CDR3 bases: TGTGCCAGCAGTTTCCAGTCGGAGACCCAGTACGTC.

This clonotype has at least ten counts. A much larger clone is a single base away; this may be a read error. The chain joins TRBV5-1 to TRBJ2-5; perhaps TRBD2 as D (5 bases). Trimming pared 3 bases from V and 4 bases from J, leaving 10 bases between. This CDR3 has 13 residues. Germline V CDR1 and CDR2: SGHRS, YFSETQ. The chain's CDR3 is CASSWVEGETQYF. CDR3 in DNA: TGCGCCAGCAGCTGGGTCGAGGGAGAGACCCAGTACTTC.

This CDR3 reads CASSPRQGRDTQYF. For the CDR3, the DNA is TGCGCCAGCAGCCCAAGACAGGGGAGAGATACGCAGTATTTT. This chain uses TRBV5-1 with TRBJ2-3; 8 bases map to TRBD1. CDR3 length: 14 amino acids. Germline CDR1 SGHRS, CDR2 YFSETQ. The J segment lost 5 bases and the V segment lost 4 bases, leaving 6 bases of the junction unmatched.

The rearrangement links TRBV12-5 to TRBJ2-1; the D is unclear. This CDR3 comprises 14 residues. Germline CDR1 LGHNT, CDR2 FRNRAP. V lost 1 base to trimming and J lost 8 bases, with 12 bases between them. CDR3 nucleotides: TGTGCTAGTGGTTTGGGGGGAACGGTCTATGAGCAGTTCTTC. Its protein is CASGLGGTVYEQFF.

This clonotype occurred a few times. CDR3 DNA: TGTGCCAGCAGCCGAACTAGCGAAAGAGAGACCCAGTACTTC. It is translated as CASSRTSERETQYF. The chain is built from TRBV7-9 and TRBJ2-7; 7 nucleotides align to TRBD2. TRBJ2-5 matches the DNA end more closely, so the J call is doubtful. CDR3 length: 14 amino acids. Germline CDR1 SEHNR, CDR2 FQNEAQ (reference sequence).

The chain has TRBV5-1 and TRBJ2-3; weak D call: TRBD1 (6 bases). Germline values: CDR1 SGHRS, CDR2 YFSETQ. This CDR3 is 15 amino acids long. The V and J ends lost 4 bases and 5 bases respectively, with 17 bases between them. In nucleotides, the CDR3 is TGCGCCAGCAGCATGGCGACAGGTCCCGGAGATACGCAGTATTTT. Its protein product is CASSMATGPGDTQYF.

This clonotype was counted only a few times. This sequence joins TRBV7-2 and TRBJ2-7, with D possibly matching TRBD2 (5 bases). This CDR3 has 15 amino acids. V lost 1 base to trimming and J lost 2 bases, with 12 bases between them. Germline CDR1 SGHTA, CDR2 FQGNSA. In nucleotides, the CDR3 is TGTGCCAGCAGCTTAGGAGGCCCCGGGACCTACGAGCAGTACTTC. Translation: CASSLGGPGTYEQYF.

This clonotype was observed at least ten times. V gene TRBV12-3 or TRBV12-4 combines with J gene TRBJ2-3; tentative D call: TRBD1 (7 bases). Trimming left V 6 bases short and J 4 bases short, with 14 bases between. This CDR3 comprises 14 residues. CDR3 sequence (DNA): TGTGCCAGCAGACTTGCCAGGGGGGCAGATACGCAGTATTTT. Translation gives CASRLARGADTQYF.

This clonotype was seen more than once but under ten times. This rearrangement joins TRBV29-1 to TRBJ2-7, with TRBD1 matching 7 bases. CDR1 and CDR2 from the germline V gene are SQVTM and ANQGSEA. V shed 7 bases, J shed 4 bases, and the junction held 7 bases outside the gene matches. The CDR3 is 12 residues long. CDR3 in amino acids: CSGRTGPYEQYF. The CDR3 coding sequence is TGCAGCGGACGGACAGGTCCTTACGAGCAGTACTTC.

The genes are TRBV6-1 and TRBJ1-5; no clear D. The CDR3 runs 16 residues. Between the trimmed V and J ends, which lost 0 bases and 4 bases, there was a span of 13 bases. Germline loops: CDR1 MNHNS, CDR2 SASEGT. The CDR3 spells CASSEALGQLNQPQHF. The CDR3 bases are TGTGCCAGCAGTGAAGCCTTAGGGCAGCTTAATCAGCCCCAGCATTTT.

The genes are TRBV5-1 and TRBJ2-3; 8 bases map to TRBD2. The CDR3 is 19 residues long. The germline V gene encodes CDR1 SGHRS and CDR2 YFSETQ. The trim removed 3 bases at V and 3 bases at J, leaving 18 bases unmatched. As DNA, the CDR3 is TGCGCCAGCAGCTGGGCACTAAGCGGGGGCATCACCAGGACAGATACGCAGTATTTT. It translates to CASSWALSGGITRTDTQYF.

The chain has TRBV6-6 and TRBJ1-1; D is unclear. Germline CDR1 reads MNHNY; CDR2 reads SVGAGI (reference sequence). V gave up 2 bases and J gave up 11 bases, with 12 bases separating them. The CDR3 consists of 12 residues. The CDR3 nucleotides are TGTGCCAGCAGTTACGTGGCCCTGGAGGCTTTCTTT. Translating gives CASSYVALEAFF.